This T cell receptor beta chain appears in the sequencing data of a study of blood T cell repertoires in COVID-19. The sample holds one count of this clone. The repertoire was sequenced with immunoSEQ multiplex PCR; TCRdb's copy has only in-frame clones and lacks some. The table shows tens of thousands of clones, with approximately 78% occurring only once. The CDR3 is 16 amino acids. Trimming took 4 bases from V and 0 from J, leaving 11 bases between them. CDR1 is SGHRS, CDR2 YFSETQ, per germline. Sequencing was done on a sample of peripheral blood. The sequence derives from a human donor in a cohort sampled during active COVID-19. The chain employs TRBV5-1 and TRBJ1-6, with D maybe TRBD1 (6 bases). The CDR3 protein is CASSQQGSSYNSPLHF. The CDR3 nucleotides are TGCGCCAGCAGCCAACAGGGAAGCTCCTATAATTCACCCCTCCACTTT.